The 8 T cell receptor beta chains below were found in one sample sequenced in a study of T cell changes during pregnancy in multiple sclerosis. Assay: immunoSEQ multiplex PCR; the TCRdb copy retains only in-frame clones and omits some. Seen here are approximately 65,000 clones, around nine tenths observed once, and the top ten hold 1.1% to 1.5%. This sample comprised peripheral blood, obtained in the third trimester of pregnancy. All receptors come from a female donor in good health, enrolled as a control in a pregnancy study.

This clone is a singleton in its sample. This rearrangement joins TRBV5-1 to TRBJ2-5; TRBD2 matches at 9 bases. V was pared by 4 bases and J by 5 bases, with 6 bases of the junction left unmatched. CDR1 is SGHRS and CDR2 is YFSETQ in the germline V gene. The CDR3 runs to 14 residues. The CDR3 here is CASSGGGARETQYF. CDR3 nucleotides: TGCGCCAGCAGCGGCGGGGGGGCGCGCGAGACCCAGTACTTC.

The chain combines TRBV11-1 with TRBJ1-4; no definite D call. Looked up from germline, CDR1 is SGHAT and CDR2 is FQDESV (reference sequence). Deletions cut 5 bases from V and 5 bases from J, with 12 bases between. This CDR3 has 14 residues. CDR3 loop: CASSPGLQNEKLFF. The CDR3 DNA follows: TGTGCCAGCAGCCCCGGACTCCAAAATGAAAAACTGTTTTTT.

The CDR3, as DNA: TGTGCCAGCAGCTTAGTCGGCAATGAGCAGTTCTTC. This translates into CASSLVGNEQFF. This chain links TRBV7-2 with TRBJ2-1, with D unresolved. With 1 base removed from V and 6 bases from J, the gap between germline ends came to 4 bases. In germline, CDR1 is SGHTA, CDR2 FQGNSA. CDR3 length equals 12 residues.

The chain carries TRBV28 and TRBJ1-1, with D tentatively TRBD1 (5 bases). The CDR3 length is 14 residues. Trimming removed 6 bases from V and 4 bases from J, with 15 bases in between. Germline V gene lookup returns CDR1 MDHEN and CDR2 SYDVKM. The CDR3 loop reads CASRRRGFGTEAFF. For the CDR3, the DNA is TGTGCCAGCAGAAGAAGGGGTTTTGGCACTGAAGCTTTCTTT.

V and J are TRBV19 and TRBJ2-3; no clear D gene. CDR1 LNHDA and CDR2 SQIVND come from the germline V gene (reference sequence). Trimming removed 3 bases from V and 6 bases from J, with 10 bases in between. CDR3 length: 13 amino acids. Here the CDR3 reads CASSIGSPDTQYF. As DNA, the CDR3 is TGTGCCAGTAGTATTGGTAGCCCCGATACGCAGTATTTT.

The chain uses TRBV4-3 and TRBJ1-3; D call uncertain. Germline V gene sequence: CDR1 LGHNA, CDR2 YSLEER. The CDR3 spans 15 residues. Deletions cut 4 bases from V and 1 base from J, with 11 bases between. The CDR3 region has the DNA TGCGCCAGCAGCCGACGACGGGGTTCTGGAAACACCATATATTTT. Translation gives CASSRRRGSGNTIYF.

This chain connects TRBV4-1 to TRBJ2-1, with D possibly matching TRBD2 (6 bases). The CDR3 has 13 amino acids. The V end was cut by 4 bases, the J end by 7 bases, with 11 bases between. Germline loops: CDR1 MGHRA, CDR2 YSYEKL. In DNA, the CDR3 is TGCGCCAGCAGCCCGGGACTCCAGAATGAGCAGTTCTTC. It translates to CASSPGLQNEQFF.

This CDR3 reads CASSLQGAHQPQHF. CDR3 DNA sequence: TGTGCCAGCAGTCTACAGGGGGCCCATCAGCCCCAGCATTTT. The V gene is TRBV27, the J gene TRBJ1-5, with TRBD1 matching 9 bases. The CDR3 is 14 amino acids. Trimming at V came to 5 bases and at J to 5 bases, leaving 4 bases not matched to a gene. Germline loops: CDR1 MNHEY, CDR2 SMNVEV (reference sequence).